This T cell receptor beta chain came from a study of post-analysis software for immune sequencing data. For the study at large: Several disease courses (relapsing-remitting, secondary progressive and progressive-relapsing) of multiple sclerosis were included.

This clonotype was counted many times. Its antigen is undetermined. Notes on the study in general: Samples prepared in the same batch strongly co-clustered by F measure. In patients, about 5 TRBV segments were more frequent than in controls, with TRBV5-6, TRBV5-1 and TRBV20-1 among them. Controls showed significantly higher normalized Chao1 diversity than did multiple sclerosis patients.

The CDR3 spans 12 residues. Per germline, CDR1 SEHNR and CDR2 FQNEAQ (reference sequence). Trimming left V 2 bases short and J 5 bases short, with 7 bases between. Every TCR beta cDNA library bore unique molecular identifiers. Once about 0.85 to 11 million T cells were used, 400,000 to 550,000 cDNA molecules resulted. TCRdb used MiXCR to reprocess the PCR reads, holding one entry per CDR3 protein. This sample has approximately 460,000 distinct CDR3 sequences, with around 40% found just once. This receptor was identified in a girl aged 10 to 17 with multiple sclerosis. Sequencing was carried out using blood. The chain has TRBV7-9 and TRBJ2-7, with unresolved D. The chain's CDR3 is CASSLIRDEQYF. CDR3 in DNA: TGTGCCAGCAGCTTAATAAGGGACGAGCAGTACTTC.